The clone carrying this T cell receptor beta chain was detected many times. The antigen is unknown. The sample originates from a study of T cell repertoires in cytomegalovirus infection. About the research overall: CMV infection plus the matching HLA type was flagged by public TCR beta signatures. Whole-study results and caveats: Identification of carriers of CMV plus the relevant HLA was performed using cumulative public TCR beta family frequency. What dominated the ex vivo response were HLA-C-restricted CMV-specific TCR beta clonotypes.

MiXCR, run by TCRdb on the reads, gives a single entry per CDR3 protein. The repertoire holds 150,000 to 180,000 distinct CDR3 sequences, with 20% to 30% as singletons. The germline gives CDR1 SGHAT, CDR2 FQNNGV. V was shortened by 4 bases and J by 4 bases, with 21 bases between the two germline ends. The CDR3 runs 17 residues. The receptor was derived from a human donor in good health (CMV status not recorded). Some clones in this sample may be carry-over from other donors' samples. The sequenced sample consisted of PBMCs. The V gene is TRBV11-2, the J gene TRBJ2-3, with D possibly being TRBD2 (6 bases). The CDR3 DNA is TGTGCCAGCAGCTCCCGGAGGGCGGCTAGCAGTGCAGATACGCAGTATTTT. Encoded protein: CASSSRRAASSADTQYF.